These 32 T cell receptor beta chains share one sample of origin, sequenced in a study of blood T cell repertoires in COVID-19. TCRdb keeps only in-frame clones here, not all; method: immunoSEQ multiplex PCR. The profile shows roughly 190,000 clones, 85% to 90% of them singletons. The sample taken for sequencing was peripheral blood. All receptors derive from a man younger than 30 with active or convalescent COVID-19.

This chain connects TRBV24-1 to TRBJ1-5, with 10 bases fitting TRBD1. V shed 4 bases and J 7 bases; nucleotides not matched to a gene: 0. The CDR3 length is 13 residues. CDR1 KGHDR and CDR2 SFDVKD come from the germline V gene. CDR3 sequence reads: CATSEDRGQPQHF. Written as DNA, the CDR3 is TGTGCCACCAGTGAGGACAGGGGGCAGCCCCAGCATTTT.

V gene TRBV19 combines with J gene TRBJ1-2; 7 positions match TRBD1. This CDR3 contains 13 residues. CDR1 is LNHDA, CDR2 SQIVND, per germline (reference sequence). V trimming: 3 bases; J trimming: 13 bases; junction bases outside the gene matches: 11. This CDR3 reads CASSINRQGDLTF. CDR3 bases: TGTGCCAGTAGTATTAATAGACAGGGTGATCTCACCTTC. Full variable domain (rest looked up from reference TRBV19 and TRBJ1-2): DGGITQSPKYLFRKEGQNVTLSCEQNLNHDAMYWYRQDPGQGLRLIYYSQIVNDFQKGDIAEGYSVSREKKESFPLTVTSAQKNPTAFYLCASSINRQGDLTFGSGTRLTVV.

V usage is TRBV7-2 and J usage is TRBJ2-7, with D possibly matching TRBD2 (6 bases). CDR3 size: 14 residues. Germline V gene sequence: CDR1 SGHTA, CDR2 FQGNSA. V lost 5 bases and J lost 5, with 16 bases in between. As DNA, the CDR3 is TGTGCCAGCAGCCTCCGGGCACTAGCTGACGAGCAGTACGTC. Protein sequence: CASSLRALADEQYV.

The chain combines TRBV7-2 with TRBJ1-3; the match to TRBD1 covers 7 bases. V lost 2 bases and J lost 4; bases outside the gene matches: 8. The CDR3 spans 16 residues. The germline CDR1 and CDR2 sequences are SGHTA and FQGNSA. The DNA of the CDR3 is TGTGCCAGCAGCTTACCGGGGGACAGAGGGGGAAACACCATATATTTT. Translation: CASSLPGDRGGNTIYF.

The chain couples TRBV30 to TRBJ2-1, with 14 positions matching TRBD2. CDR3 size: 14 residues. Germline loops: CDR1 GTSNPN, CDR2 SVGIG (reference sequence). V shed 3 bases and J 10 bases; nucleotides not matched to a gene: 5. The CDR3 sequence: CAWSPGLAGVEQFF. CDR3 sequence (DNA): TGTGCCTGGAGCCCGGGACTAGCGGGAGTCGAGCAGTTCTTC.

This chain's CDR3 is CASSQVSRREAYEQYF. In nucleotides, the CDR3 is TGTGCCAGCAGCCAAGTCAGTAGGAGGGAGGCCTACGAGCAGTACTTC. The rearrangement links TRBV4-2 to TRBJ2-7, with D perhaps TRBD2 (6 bases). V was pared by 1 base and J by 2 bases, with 15 bases between. Germline V gene sequence: CDR1 LGHNA, CDR2 YNFKEQ. The CDR3 covers 16 residues.

This clone was found once. The gene calls are TRBV9 and TRBJ1-1; D is possibly TRBD1 (5 bases). This CDR3 is 16 amino acids long. CDR1 and CDR2 (germline): SGDLS, YYNGEE. V lost 3 bases, J lost 1 base, and 16 bases lay in between. The CDR3, as DNA: TGTGCCAGCAGCGCCCAGGCATTGACAGAGAACACTGAAGCTTTCTTT. Translation: CASSAQALTENTEAFF.

V is TRBV5-1 and J is TRBJ2-7, with TRBD2 matching over 9 bases. Germline CDR1 and CDR2: SGHRS and YFSETQ. V trimming: 4 bases; J trimming: 3 bases; junction bases outside the gene matches: 5. This CDR3 has 14 residues. This CDR3 is CASSVSGRNYEQYF. CDR3 in DNA: TGCGCCAGCAGCGTTAGCGGGAGAAACTACGAGCAGTACTTC.

This chain links TRBV14 with TRBJ2-5; D is unresolved. CDR3 length equals 14 residues. Germline V gene sequence: CDR1 SGHDN, CDR2 FVKESK. Trimming stripped 1 base from V and 5 bases from J, with 11 bases between. The CDR3 nucleotides read TGTGCCAGCAGCCAAGGAAGCCGAGTGGAGACCCAGTACTTC. Amino acids: CASSQGSRVETQYF.

The genes are TRBV7-8 and TRBJ2-6; D gene uncertain. Trimming removed 2 bases from V and 0 bases from J, with 5 bases in between. The CDR3 is 15 amino acids. CDR1 and CDR2 from the germline V gene are SGHVS and FQNEAQ. The CDR3 DNA is TGTGCCAGCAGCTTATTAGACTCTGGGGCCAACGTCCTGACTTTC. It is translated as CASSLLDSGANVLTF.

The chain joins TRBV11-2 to TRBJ2-4, with 8 bases that match TRBD1. This CDR3 is built from 13 residues. Germline CDR1 SGHAT, CDR2 FQNNGV. With V trimmed by 5 bases and J by 9 bases, 6 bases remained unmatched. The CDR3 bases are TGTGCCAGCAGCGGAGGACAGGGTGGCATTCAGTACTTC. This encodes CASSGGQGGIQYF.

The chain employs TRBV11-2 and TRBJ2-3; TRBD2 agrees at 13 bases. CDR1 SGHAT and CDR2 FQNNGV come from the germline V gene. With V trimmed by 4 bases and J by 2 bases, 6 bases remained unmatched. The CDR3 is 17 amino acids. Here the CDR3 reads CASSSPLAGGPTDTQYF. CDR3 DNA sequence: TGTGCCAGCAGCTCCCCACTAGCGGGGGGGCCCACAGATACGCAGTATTTT.

This sequence joins TRBV24-1 and TRBJ2-1; possibly TRBD2 for D (6 bases). The CDR3 has 14 amino acids. Germline CDR1 is KGHDR and CDR2 is SFDVKD. Trimming took off 5 bases at V and 4 bases at J, with 11 bases between the two ends. In nucleotides, the CDR3 is TGTGCCACCAGTGCTAGCGTACTATACAATGAGCAGTTCTTC. As protein: CATSASVLYNEQFF.

The chain carries TRBV7-3 and TRBJ2-7, with 8 nucleotides matching TRBD1. Germline V CDR1 and CDR2: SGHTA, FQGTGA. The trim removed 4 bases at V and 4 bases at J, leaving 3 bases unmatched. This CDR3 comprises 13 residues. The CDR3 here is CASSYTGGYEQYF. The DNA of the CDR3 is TGTGCCAGCAGCTACACAGGGGGATACGAGCAGTACTTC.

V and J are TRBV6-5 and TRBJ1-1; 7 bases map to TRBD1. Germline V gives CDR1 MNHEY, CDR2 SVGAGI. The V gene end was trimmed by 5 bases and the J gene end by 4 bases; junction bases not matched to a gene: 4. This CDR3 contains 13 residues. The CDR3 loop is CASSQTGTTEAFF. The CDR3 DNA follows: TGTGCCAGCAGTCAGACAGGGACCACTGAAGCTTTCTTT.

The rearrangement uses TRBV13 and TRBJ1-2; weak D call: TRBD1 (6 bases). V was pared by 5 bases and J by 6 bases, with 19 bases between. In germline, CDR1 is PRHDT, CDR2 FYEKMQ (reference sequence). The CDR3 sequence is 15 residues long. Written as DNA, the CDR3 is TGTGCCAGCAGCCCCCGACAGGAGATCGTCCATGGCTACACCTTC. Amino acids: CASSPRQEIVHGYTF.

The gene calls are TRBV27 and TRBJ1-1, with 8 bases fitting TRBD1. Germline CDR1 MNHEY, CDR2 SMNVEV (reference sequence). The CDR3 has 14 amino acids. J lost 1 base, V lost 8 bases, and 6 bases had no gene match. The CDR3 DNA is TGTGCCAGCTATCCAACAGGGGGGAACACTGAAGCTTTCTTT. Translated: CASYPTGGNTEAFF.

This clone was seen a handful of times. The chain uses TRBV27 and TRBJ1-5; 7 nucleotides match TRBD1. V lost 5 bases and J lost 3; bases outside the gene matches: 7. This CDR3 has 15 residues. From germline, CDR1 is MNHEY and CDR2 SMNVEV (reference sequence). The CDR3: CASSDGTANNQPQHF. In DNA, the CDR3 is TGTGCCAGCAGTGACGGGACAGCAAACAATCAGCCCCAGCATTTT.

The CDR3 here is CASSLFVARETQYF. CDR3 sequence (DNA): TGCGCCAGCAGCTTGTTCGTAGCTAGGGAGACCCAGTACTTC. The chain is built from TRBV5-1 and TRBJ2-5; D remains unclear. CDR3 size: 14 residues. Germline CDR1 is SGHRS and CDR2 is YFSETQ. Between the trimmed V and J ends, which lost 1 base and 5 bases, there was a span of 12 bases.

The chain recombines TRBV3-1 (or the pseudogene TRBV3-2) with TRBJ2-5; 8 bases map to TRBD2. Germline CDR1 LGHDT, CDR2 YNNKEL (reference sequence). The V gene end was trimmed by 0 bases and the J gene end by 5 bases; junction bases not matched to a gene: 8. The CDR3 loop spans 16 amino acids. CDR3 region: CASSQDPGRGAETQYF. DNA of the CDR3: TGTGCCAGCAGCCAAGATCCCGGGCGGGGGGCCGAGACCCAGTACTTC.

The chain is built from TRBV4-2 and TRBJ2-7; no clear D. This CDR3 has 18 residues. The V end lost 4 bases, the J end lost 0 bases, and 22 bases lay between the germline ends. Per the germline V gene, CDR1 is LGHNA and CDR2 is YNFKEQ. The chain's CDR3 is CASSPQKKFTTYSYEQYF. CDR3 sequence (DNA): TGTGCCAGCAGCCCCCAGAAAAAGTTTACTACCTACTCCTACGAGCAGTACTTC.

The rearrangement links TRBV2 to TRBJ2-1; the D gene is possibly TRBD2 (6 bases). From germline, CDR1 is SNHLY and CDR2 FYNNEI. This CDR3 has 14 amino acids. Trimming left V 7 bases short and J 3 bases short, with 13 bases between. The CDR3 loop is CASMVSGVYNEQFF. In DNA, the CDR3 is TGTGCCAGCATGGTGTCGGGGGTCTACAATGAGCAGTTCTTC.

The chain recombines TRBV18 with TRBJ2-1; no firm D call. CDR3 length equals 12 residues. V was cut by 2 bases and J by 8 bases, with 7 bases left in between. Germline V gene lookup returns CDR1 KGHSH and CDR2 LQKENI. CDR3: CASSPNVDEQFF. The CDR3 DNA is TGTGCCAGCTCACCAAATGTCGATGAGCAGTTCTTC. Full variable domain (missing parts from reference TRBV18 and TRBJ2-1): NAGVMQNPRHLVRRRGQEARLRCSPMKGHSHVYWYRQLPEEGLKFMVYLQKENIIDESGMPKERFSAEFPKEGPSILRIQQVVRGDSAAYFCASSPNVDEQFFGPGTRLTVL.

The V gene is TRBV6-6, the J gene TRBJ1-6; TRBD1 agrees at 7 bases. The CDR3 sequence is 18 residues long. Germline V gene data show CDR1 as MNHNY and CDR2 as SVGAGI (reference sequence). Germline trimming cut 5 bases from V and 2 bases from J; bases unmatched to any gene: 12. CDR3 protein: CASSPLTSGTAYNSPLHF. DNA for the CDR3: TGTGCCAGCAGTCCCCTTACCTCCGGGACAGCCTATAATTCACCCCTCCACTTT.

The chain combines TRBV5-6 with TRBJ2-1, with TRBD2 identical over 8 bases. J lost 3 bases, V lost 0 bases, and 5 bases had no gene match. This CDR3 has 16 residues. In germline, CDR1 is SGHDT, CDR2 YYEEEE. CDR3 amino acids: CASSLVGRADYNEQFF. The CDR3 DNA follows: TGTGCCAGCAGCTTGGTCGGGAGGGCCGACTACAATGAGCAGTTCTTC.

The V gene is TRBV7-6, the J gene TRBJ2-3; 9 bases are shared with TRBD2. The junction had 2 bases not matched to a gene; V was cut back by 1 base and J by 0 bases. There are 16 residues in the CDR3. Germline CDR1 is SGHVS and CDR2 is FNYEAQ. CDR3 sequence reads: CASSLVAGGSTDTQYF. The CDR3 region has the DNA TGTGCCAGCAGCTTAGTTGCGGGGGGGAGCACAGATACGCAGTATTTT.

The V and J genes are TRBV11-2 and TRBJ1-1, with D tentatively TRBD1 (5 bases). Germline V gene sequence: CDR1 SGHAT, CDR2 FQNNGV. V was shortened by 7 bases and J by 2 bases, with 14 bases between the two germline ends. The CDR3 contains 14 residues. CDR3 nucleotides: TGTGCCAGCAAGCTTGCGGACAAAAACACTGAAGCTTTCTTT. Translating gives CASKLADKNTEAFF.

This clone was seen once. The chain couples TRBV28 to TRBJ2-7, with 9 bases matching TRBD2. The CDR3 contains 15 residues. After removal of 3 bases from V and 2 bases from J, the junction contained 5 bases not matched to a gene. CDR1 is MDHEN, CDR2 SYDVKM, per germline. The DNA for the CDR3 is TGTGCCAGCAGTTTGGGTAGCGGGAGCGCCTACGAGCAGTACTTC. This sequence encodes CASSLGSGSAYEQYF.

V is TRBV3-1 (or the pseudogene TRBV3-2) and J is TRBJ2-1, with D possibly being TRBD2 (7 bases). Looked up from germline, CDR1 is LGHDT and CDR2 is YNNKEL (reference sequence). The CDR3 loop spans 18 amino acids. Trimming stripped 0 bases from V and 0 bases from J, with 15 bases between. The CDR3 DNA is TGTGCCAGCAGCCAAGATCGGGGGGCAGGGAGCTCCTACAATGAGCAGTTCTTC. Translating gives CASSQDRGAGSSYNEQFF.

The chain links TRBV24-1 to TRBJ1-1; 8 nucleotides agree with TRBD1. The germline V gene has CDR1 KGHDR and CDR2 SFDVKD. The junction had 9 bases not matched to a gene; V was cut back by 0 bases and J by 1 base. The CDR3 has 18 amino acids. CDR3 in DNA: TGTGCCACCAGTGATTTGCCCAAACCGGGACAGGCGAACACTGAAGCTTTCTTT. Amino acid sequence: CATSDLPKPGQANTEAFF.

The chain combines TRBV5-4 with TRBJ1-2, with TRBD1 matching 7 bases. The CDR3 runs to 14 residues. The germline CDR1 and CDR2 sequences are SGHNT and YYREEE (reference sequence). Trimming cost V 4 bases and J 5 bases; bases outside gene matches: 8. CDR3 sequence (DNA): TGTGCCAGCAGCCCTGGGGACAGACCGTATGGCTACACCTTC. Amino acid sequence: CASSPGDRPYGYTF.

The J gene is TRBJ1-2, the V gene TRBV14; TRBD1 matches at 9 bases. V shed 1 base, J shed 5 bases, and the junction held 5 bases outside the gene matches. The germline V gene encodes CDR1 SGHDN and CDR2 FVKESK. The CDR3 contains 15 residues. CDR3 protein: CASSQGGTGMYGYTF. CDR3 DNA sequence: TGTGCCAGCAGCCAAGGGGGGACAGGGATGTATGGCTACACCTTC.